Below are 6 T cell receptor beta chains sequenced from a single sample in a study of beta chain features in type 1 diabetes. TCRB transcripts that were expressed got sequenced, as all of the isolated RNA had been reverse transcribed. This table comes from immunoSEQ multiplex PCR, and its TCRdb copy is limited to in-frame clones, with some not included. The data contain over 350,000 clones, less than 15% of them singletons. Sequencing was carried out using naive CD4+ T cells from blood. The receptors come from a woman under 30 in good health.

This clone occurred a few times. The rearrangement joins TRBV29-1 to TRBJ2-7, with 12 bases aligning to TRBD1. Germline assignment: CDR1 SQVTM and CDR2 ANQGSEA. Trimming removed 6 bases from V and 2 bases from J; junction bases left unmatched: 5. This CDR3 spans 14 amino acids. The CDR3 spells CSVAGQGAAYEQYF. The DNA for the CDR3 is TGCAGCGTCGCGGGACAGGGGGCGGCCTACGAGCAGTACTTC.

The CDR3 DNA follows: TGTGCCAGCAGACTAGCGGGAGGTATGGATACGCAGTATTTT. Protein product: CASRLAGGMDTQYF. The gene calls are TRBV28 and TRBJ2-3, with 12 bases identical to TRBD2. The CDR3 has 14 residues. J was trimmed by 6 bases and V by 6 bases; bases with no gene match: 4. CDR1 and CDR2 from the germline V gene are MDHEN and SYDVKM.

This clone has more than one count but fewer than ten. In DNA, the CDR3 is TGTGCCAGCAGCCCCGGACAGGAACCCTTGGCGTACTTC. Translation gives CASSPGQEPLAYF. The V call is TRBV7-2, the J call TRBJ2-7; TRBD1 agrees at 7 bases. The CDR3 sequence is 13 residues long. V trimming: 5 bases; J trimming: 12 bases; junction bases outside the gene matches: 13. Germline lookup yields CDR1 SGHTA and CDR2 FQGNSA.

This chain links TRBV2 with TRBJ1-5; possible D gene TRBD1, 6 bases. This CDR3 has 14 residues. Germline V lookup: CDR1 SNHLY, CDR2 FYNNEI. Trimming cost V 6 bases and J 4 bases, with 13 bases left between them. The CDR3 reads CASSVTGKNQPQHF. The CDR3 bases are TGTGCCAGCAGCGTAACAGGGAAAAATCAGCCCCAGCATTTT.

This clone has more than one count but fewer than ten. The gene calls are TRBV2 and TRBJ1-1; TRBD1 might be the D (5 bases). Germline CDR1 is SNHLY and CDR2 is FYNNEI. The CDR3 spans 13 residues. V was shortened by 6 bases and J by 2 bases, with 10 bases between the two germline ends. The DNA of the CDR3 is TGTGCCAGCAGAGAACAGGTCAACACTGAAGCTTTCTTT. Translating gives CASREQVNTEAFF.

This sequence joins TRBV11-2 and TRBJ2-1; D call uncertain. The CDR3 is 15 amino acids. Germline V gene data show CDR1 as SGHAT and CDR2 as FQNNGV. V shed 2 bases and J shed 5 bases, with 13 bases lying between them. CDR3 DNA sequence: TGTGCCAGCAGCTTATCCCATAGCCATAACAATGAGCAGTTCTTC. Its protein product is CASSLSHSHNNEQFF. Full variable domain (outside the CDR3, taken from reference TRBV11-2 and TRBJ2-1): EAGVAQSPRYKIIEKRQSVAFWCNPISGHATLYWYQQILGQGPKLLIQFQNNGVVDDSQLPKDRFSAERLKGVDSTLKIQPAKLEDSAVYLCASSLSHSHNNEQFFGPGTRLTVL.